This TCR beta chain was observed in a study of blood T cell repertoires in COVID-19. Study-wide background: The United States, Italy and Spain supplied acute and convalescent COVID-19 samples.

Cohort assignment relied on participant-reported clinical history. Exposed volunteers were people who met a COVID-19 case within 2 weeks before study entry. Methods used by the authors: Estimation of nucleated cell counts relied on the amplification of reference gene primers. Sequencing used immunoSEQ multiplex PCR; TCRdb keeps in-frame clones, though not all of them. D and trimming were read from the DNA, whereas the V and J calls and clone size are those reported in that table. The sample consists of 250,000 to 300,000 clones, roughly 80% of them appearing once. CDR3 length equals 15 residues. V was clipped by 5 bases and J by 5 bases; unmatched bases: 6. Looked up from germline, CDR1 is LGHDT and CDR2 is YNNKEL (reference sequence).

The source material was PBMCs or T cells enriched from blood (not recorded which). The sequence was collected from a man between 35 and 55 years old who had been exposed to COVID-19. This chain links TRBV3-1 (or the pseudogene TRBV3-2) with TRBJ2-7; 13 positions agree with TRBD2. CDR3 coding DNA: TGTGCCAGCAGCTTGCTCGGGACTAGCGGGAACGAGCAGTACTTC. Translation: CASSLLGTSGNEQYF.